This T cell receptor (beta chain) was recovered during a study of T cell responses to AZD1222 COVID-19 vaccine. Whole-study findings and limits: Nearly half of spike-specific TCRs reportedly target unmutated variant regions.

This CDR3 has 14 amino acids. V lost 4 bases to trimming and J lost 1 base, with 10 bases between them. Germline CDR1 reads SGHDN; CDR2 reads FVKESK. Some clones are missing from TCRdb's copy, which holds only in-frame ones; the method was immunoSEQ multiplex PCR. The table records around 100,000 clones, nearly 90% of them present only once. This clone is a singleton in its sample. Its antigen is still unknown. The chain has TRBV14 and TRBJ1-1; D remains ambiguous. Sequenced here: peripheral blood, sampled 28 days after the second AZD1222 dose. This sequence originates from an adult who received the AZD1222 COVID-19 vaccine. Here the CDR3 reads CASSPSLRNTEAFF. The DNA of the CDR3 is TGTGCCAGCAGCCCAAGCTTACGGAACACTGAAGCTTTCTTT.